This TCR beta chain appears in the sequencing data of a study of cytomegalovirus exposure and HLA in healthy donors. Per the germline V gene, CDR1 is MGHDK and CDR2 is SYGVNS. V was pared by 0 bases and J by 7 bases, with 4 bases between. The length of the CDR3 is 13 residues. A word on this clone: Its antigen is undetermined.

Findings of the study overall: A later analysis reportedly found that, within productive TCRs, an Asian-associated ancestry cluster had fewer N-insertions than the mean observed across the approximately 690 donors.

PCR involved 60 Vbeta and 13 Jbeta primers. The data were produced by immunoSEQ multiplex PCR, yet TCRdb's version contains in-frame clones alone and is incomplete. The specimen's table records roughly 84,000 clones. The receptor was derived from a man between 45 and 60 years old in good health and CMV-seronegative. Sample: PBMCs. The chain carries TRBV25-1 and TRBJ1-6, with D uncertain. CDR3 sequence: CASSEYRNSPLHF. The CDR3 DNA reads TGTGCCAGCAGTGAATACCGGAATTCACCCCTCCACTTT.